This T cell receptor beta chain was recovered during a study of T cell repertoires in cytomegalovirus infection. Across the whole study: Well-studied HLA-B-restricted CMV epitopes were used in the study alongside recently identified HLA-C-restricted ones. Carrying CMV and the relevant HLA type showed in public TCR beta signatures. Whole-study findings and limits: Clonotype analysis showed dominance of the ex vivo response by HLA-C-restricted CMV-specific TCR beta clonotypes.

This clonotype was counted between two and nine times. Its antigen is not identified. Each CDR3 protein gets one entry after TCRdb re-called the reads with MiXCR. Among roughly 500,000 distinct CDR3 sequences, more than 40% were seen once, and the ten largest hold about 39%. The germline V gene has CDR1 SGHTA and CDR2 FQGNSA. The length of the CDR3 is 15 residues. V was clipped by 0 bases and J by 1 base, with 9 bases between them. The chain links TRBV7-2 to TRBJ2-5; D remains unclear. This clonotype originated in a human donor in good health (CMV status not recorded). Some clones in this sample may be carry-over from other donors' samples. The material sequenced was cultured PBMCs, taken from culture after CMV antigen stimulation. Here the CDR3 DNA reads TGTGCCAGCAGCTTAGCGCTGGTGCTCCAAGAGACCCAGTACTTC. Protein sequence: CASSLALVLQETQYF. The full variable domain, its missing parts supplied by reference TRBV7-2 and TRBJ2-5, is GAGVSQSPSNKVTEKGKDVELRCDPISGHTALYWYRQSLGQGLEFLIYFQGNSAPDKSGLPSDRFSAERTGGSVSTLTIQRTQQEDSAVYLCASSLALVLQETQYFGPGTRLLVL.